This T cell receptor beta chain was obtained from a study of graft-versus-host responses after intestinal transplantation (dated by TCRdb to about 2021). At the level of the whole study: The transplants that recipients got were multivisceral, liver-intestinal, or isolated intestinal. Every recipient was given anti-thymocyte globulin induction, then maintenance tacrolimus and steroids for roughly three years. Bulk TCR-beta CDR3 sequencing was used to track graft-versus-host and host-versus-graft alloreactive T cell clones in the graft, circulation and bone marrow after intestinal transplantation. Alloreactive clones were identified by sequencing pre-transplant mixed lymphocyte reaction products and comparing them with unstimulated pre-transplant donor and recipient T cells. A cohort of about two dozen intestinal transplant recipients, including one retransplant, was enrolled, and a few patients lacking pretransplant specimens were excluded. A peak of at least 4% donor T cells among recipient peripheral blood mononuclear cells was the definition used for donor T cell macrochimerism. Rather than going through the commercial service, samples from three later patients were sequenced in-house on an Illumina MiSeq and processed with MiXCR. Broad study findings and their caveats: High GvH to HvG T cell clonal ratios were observed in the allografts of patients with donor T cell macrochimerism. The conclusions were limited by the relatively low number and heterogeneity of the intestinal transplant patients. Peak levels of circulating GvH clones were associated with declines in HvG clones early after transplant. GvH clones were detected in recipient bone marrow, and some appeared earlier in ileal mucosa or blood, consistent with an intestinal mucosal origin.

As concerns this clone: The antigen it binds to is not known. Per-base quality was not reported, and no clone a single base away is much larger than it.

To isolate intraepithelial and lamina propria lymphocytes from graft specimens, dithiothreitol, EDTA incubations and collagenase D digestion were used. Bulk TCR-beta sequencing was performed on serial intestinal graft biopsy specimens collected as late as 600 days after transplant. The protocol used for the library was the immunoSEQ multiplex PCR assay. High-throughput TCR-beta CDR3 sequencing of genomic DNA from most patients was performed by Adaptive Biotechnologies. As for how the authors treated the data: Adaptive's ImmunoSEQ software was the source of the TCR sequencing data for 15 to 20 patients, while a few other patients were processed with MiXCR and VDJtools. CDR3 nucleotide sequences shared between donor and recipient were removed because their origin could not be assigned. To be classed as alloreactive, a clone needed at least 2-fold expansion over unstimulated cells and a minimum CFSE-low frequency of 0.002% (template counts) or 0.001% (read counts). Clones were considered mappable if detected in sequenced pre-transplant spleen, lymph node, or MLR CFSE-low populations of the donor or recipient. Cumulative frequency of alloreactive clones was calculated as a percentage of all sequences weighted by copy number. In TCRdb, the immuneACCESS table is reduced to in-frame sequences with V and J assigned. These tables do not hold every clone; where another copy was compared, an unresolved V gene accounts for under half, and the others remain unexplained. The DNA gave D and trimming, while V, J and clone size come from that table. The sample contains 50,000 to 75,000 clones, roughly nine tenths of them found a single time. The ten largest clonotypes hold around 1.8% of the sample.

The germline V gene provides CDR1 SNHLY and CDR2 FYNNEI. V loses 7 bases of germline sequence and J loses 4 bases, and the interval between the two ends is 7 bases. The CDR3 contains 11 residues, cysteine and phenylalanine counted. The CDR3 DNA has 33 bases and is translated from base 1. The sample was ileum tissue, taken 350 to 400 days after transplant. The chain links TRBV2 with TRBJ1-1; no D gene can be assigned with confidence. The clonotype originates from a human patient who received an intestinal transplant, so some T cells may come from the graft donor. The nucleotide sequence is given as TGTGCCAGCACAGGTGGCACTGAAGCTTTCTTT. Translated, this is CASTGGTEAFF.